This paragraph covers one T cell receptor (beta chain) sequence. This entry is derived from a study of CD8 T cells in Susac syndrome. Germline values: CDR1 SQVTM, CDR2 ANQGSEA. Trimming took 1 base from V and 2 from J; bases not matched to a gene: 5. CDR3 length: 14 residues. cDNA came from approximately 0.5 to 1 ug RNA primed by random hexamers. The immunoSEQ assay covered 54 Vbeta and 13 Jbeta segments for CDR3. TCRdb re-called the immunoSEQ multiplex PCR reads through MiXCR, storing one row per CDR3 protein. The sample holds 130,000 to 150,000 distinct CDR3 sequences, about 93% seen once. Sequenced: CD8+ T cells from PBMCs. This sequence was found in a human donor in good health. This chain connects TRBV29-1 to TRBJ2-7; 7 bases match TRBD2. In nucleotides, the CDR3 is TGCAGCGTTGAAGCTAGCGGAATTACCTACGAGCAGTACTTC. Encoded protein: CSVEASGITYEQYF.